The T cell receptor (beta chain) described here comes from a study of cytomegalovirus exposure and HLA in healthy donors. The overall study: The same platform was used for the roughly 120 validation repertoires and the roughly 600 first-cohort repertoires, a later analysis reported.

The study's findings and limits: Listed as cytomegalovirus-associated were 150 to 200 TCR beta chains. It was reported that the classifier diagnosed cytomegalovirus status with high specificity and sensitivity in both the original and validation cohorts. Usually a TCR sequence was rare, but some public TCRs were found in many donors.

Concerning this clone itself: Its target is not known.

The method was immunoSEQ multiplex PCR; TCRdb's version includes in-frame clones alone and lacks a portion of them. The sample has tens of thousands of clones; about four fifths are singletons. The J segment lost 2 bases and the V segment lost 10 bases, leaving 15 bases of the junction unmatched. In germline, CDR1 is ENHRY, CDR2 SYGVKD. CDR3 length equals 17 residues. The sequenced sample consisted of PBMCs. The TCR was taken from a woman under 30 in good health and CMV-seropositive. The rearrangement links TRBV10-3 to TRBJ2-1; 9 bases map to TRBD2. The CDR3 sequence: CATHTTGGGETYNEQFF. CDR3 DNA sequence: TGTGCCACGCACACCACGGGCGGGGGGGAGACCTACAATGAGCAGTTCTTC.